This is a list of T cell receptor beta chains from one sample in a study of control samples from healthy donors and cancer patients. Profiled with immunoSEQ multiplex PCR; TCRdb holds only in-frame clones, not every one. This table holds some 130,000 clones, 85% to 95% found once. The sequencing sample was made of PBMCs. The source of these receptors is a man aged 50 or older with head and neck cancer. The CDR3 runs from the conserved cysteine through the conserved F or W. Each record gives: clone size, V gene, J gene, D gene, CDR3 protein, CDR3 DNA. The D gene is left open where the match is weak. The size of a clone is reported for some rows only, either as once, few or many, or as a class for expanded clones.

clone_size: -
v_call: TRBV7-2
j_call: TRBJ2-5
d_call: -
cdr3_aa: CASSLGAETQYF
cdr3_nt: TGTGCCAGCAGCTTAGGGGCGGAAACCCAGTACTTC

clone_size: -
v_call: TRBV11-3
j_call: TRBJ2-3
d_call: TRBD2
cdr3_aa: CASSSGLAGTTDTQYF
cdr3_nt: TGTGCCAGCAGCTCGGGACTAGCGGGGACCACAGATACGCAGTATTTT

clone_size: -
v_call: TRBV2
j_call: TRBJ1-6
d_call: -
cdr3_aa: CASSESGAWDTSHHSPLHF
cdr3_nt: TGTGCCAGCAGTGAAAGCGGAGCGTGGGACACATCCCACCATTCACCCCTCCACTTT

clone_size: -
v_call: TRBV11-2
j_call: TRBJ2-5
d_call: -
cdr3_aa: CASSLLYSTYQETQYF
cdr3_nt: TGTGCCAGCAGCTTACTTTACTCAACCTACCAAGAGACCCAGTACTTC

clone_size: -
v_call: TRBV2
j_call: TRBJ2-5
d_call: -
cdr3_aa: CASSERRRRQETQYF
cdr3_nt: TGTGCCAGCAGTGAAAGGAGGCGGAGACAAGAGACCCAGTACTTC

clone_size: -
v_call: TRBV20-1
j_call: TRBJ2-1
d_call: -
cdr3_aa: CSASSGGHEQFF
cdr3_nt: TGCAGTGCTAGTTCGGGGGGCCACGAGCAGTTCTTC

clone_size: -
v_call: TRBV7-9
j_call: TRBJ2-3
d_call: -
cdr3_aa: CASSLAQGTDTQYF
cdr3_nt: TGTGCCAGCAGCTTAGCCCAGGGCACAGATACGCAGTATTTT

clone_size: once
v_call: TRBV12-3/TRBV12-4
j_call: TRBJ2-5
d_call: -
cdr3_aa: CASSLRGGETQYF
cdr3_nt: TGTGCCAGCAGTTTAAGGGGCGGAGAGACCCAGTACTTC

clone_size: -
v_call: TRBV2
j_call: TRBJ2-2
d_call: -
cdr3_aa: CASRTELTGELFF
cdr3_nt: TGTGCCAGCAGGACAGAGCTCACCGGGGAGCTGTTTTTT

clone_size: -
v_call: TRBV29-1
j_call: TRBJ2-2
d_call: -
cdr3_aa: CSVERSGTGELFF
cdr3_nt: TGCAGCGTTGAGCGATCCGGAACCGGGGAGCTGTTTTTT

clone_size: once
v_call: TRBV27
j_call: TRBJ1-1
d_call: -
cdr3_aa: CASSLWENTEAFF
cdr3_nt: TGTGCCAGCAGTTTATGGGAAAACACTGAAGCTTTCTTT

clone_size: -
v_call: TRBV19
j_call: TRBJ1-3
d_call: -
cdr3_aa: CASSIDTIYF
cdr3_nt: TGTGCCAGTAGTATAGACACCATATATTTT

clone_size: -
v_call: TRBV11-3
j_call: TRBJ2-7
d_call: -
cdr3_aa: CASSLGTAYEQYF
cdr3_nt: TGTGCCAGCAGCTTAGGGACAGCCTACGAGCAGTACTTC

clone_size: -
v_call: TRBV7-2
j_call: TRBJ1-1
d_call: -
cdr3_aa: CASSLIGDRLNTEAFF
cdr3_nt: TGTGCCAGCAGCTTAATTGGCGACCGACTGAACACTGAAGCTTTCTTT

clone_size: -
v_call: TRBV7-7
j_call: TRBJ2-2
d_call: -
cdr3_aa: CASSPEGNTGELFF
cdr3_nt: TGTGCCAGCAGCCCTGAGGGGAACACCGGGGAGCTGTTTTTT

clone_size: -
v_call: TRBV7-9
j_call: TRBJ2-2
d_call: -
cdr3_aa: CASSPRDTGELFF
cdr3_nt: TGTGCCAGCAGCCCACGAGATACCGGGGAGCTGTTTTTT

clone_size: -
v_call: TRBV15
j_call: TRBJ1-1
d_call: -
cdr3_aa: CATSREGFTEAFF
cdr3_nt: TGTGCCACCAGCAGAGAAGGGTTCACTGAAGCTTTCTTT

clone_size: -
v_call: TRBV27
j_call: TRBJ1-6
d_call: TRBD1
cdr3_aa: CASSWAGQDRGWKALHF
cdr3_nt: TGTGCCAGCAGCTGGGCGGGCCAGGACAGGGGGTGGAAGGCCCTCCACTTT